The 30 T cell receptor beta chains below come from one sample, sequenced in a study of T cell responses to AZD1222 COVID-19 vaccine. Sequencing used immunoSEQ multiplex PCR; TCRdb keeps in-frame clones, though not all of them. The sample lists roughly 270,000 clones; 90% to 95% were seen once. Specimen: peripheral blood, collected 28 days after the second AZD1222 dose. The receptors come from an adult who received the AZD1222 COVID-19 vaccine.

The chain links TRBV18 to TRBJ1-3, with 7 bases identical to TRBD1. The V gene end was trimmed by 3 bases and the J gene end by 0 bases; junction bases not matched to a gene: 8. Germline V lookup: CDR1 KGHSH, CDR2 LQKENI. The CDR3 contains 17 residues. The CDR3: CASSPPDRPYSGNTIYF. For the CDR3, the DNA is TGTGCCAGCTCACCGCCGGACAGGCCATACTCTGGAAACACCATATATTTT.

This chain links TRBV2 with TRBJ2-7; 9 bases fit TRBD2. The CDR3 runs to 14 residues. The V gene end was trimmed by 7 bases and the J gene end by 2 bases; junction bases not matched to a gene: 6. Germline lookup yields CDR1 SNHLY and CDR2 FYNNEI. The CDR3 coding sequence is TGTGCCAGCATGGTGACTAGCGGCCCCTACGAGCAGTACTTC. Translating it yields CASMVTSGPYEQYF.

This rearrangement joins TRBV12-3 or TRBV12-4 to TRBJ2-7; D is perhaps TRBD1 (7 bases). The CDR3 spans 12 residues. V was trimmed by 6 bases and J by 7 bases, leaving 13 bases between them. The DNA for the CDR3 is TGTGCCAGCAGCCCGACAGGGAGGGAGCAGTACTTC. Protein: CASSPTGREQYF.

The CDR3 bases are TGTGCCAGTAGATCGGGACTAACGAACACCGGGGAGCTGTTTTTT. This gives the protein CASRSGLTNTGELFF. This chain uses TRBV19 with TRBJ2-2; 7 bases align to TRBD2. This CDR3 has 15 amino acids. Looked up from germline, CDR1 is LNHDA and CDR2 is SQIVND (reference sequence). V shed 6 bases and J 0 bases; nucleotides not matched to a gene: 4.

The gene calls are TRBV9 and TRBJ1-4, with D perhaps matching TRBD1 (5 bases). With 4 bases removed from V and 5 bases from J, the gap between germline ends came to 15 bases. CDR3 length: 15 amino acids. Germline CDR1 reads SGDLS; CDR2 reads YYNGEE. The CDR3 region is CASSPSSGLNEKLFF. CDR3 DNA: TGTGCCAGCAGCCCCTCGTCAGGGCTGAATGAAAAACTGTTTTTT.

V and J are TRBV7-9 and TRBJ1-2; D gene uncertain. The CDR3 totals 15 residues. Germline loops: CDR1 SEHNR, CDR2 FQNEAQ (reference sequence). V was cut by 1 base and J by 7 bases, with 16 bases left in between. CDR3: CASSLELRVTSGYTF. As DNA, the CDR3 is TGTGCCAGCAGCTTAGAGCTTAGGGTGACTAGTGGCTACACCTTC.

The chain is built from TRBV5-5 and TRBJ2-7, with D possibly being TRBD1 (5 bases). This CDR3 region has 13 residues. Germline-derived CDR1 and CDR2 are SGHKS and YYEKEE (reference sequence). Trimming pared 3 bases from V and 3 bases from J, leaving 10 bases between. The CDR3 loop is CASSSRAGYEQYF. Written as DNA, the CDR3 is TGTGCCAGCAGCTCCAGGGCAGGCTACGAGCAGTACTTC.

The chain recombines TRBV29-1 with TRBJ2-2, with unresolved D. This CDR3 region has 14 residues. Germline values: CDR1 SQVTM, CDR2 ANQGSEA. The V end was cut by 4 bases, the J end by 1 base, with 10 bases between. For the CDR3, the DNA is TGCAGCGTTGTAAAAGCACTGAACACCGGGGAGCTGTTTTTT. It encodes CSVVKALNTGELFF.

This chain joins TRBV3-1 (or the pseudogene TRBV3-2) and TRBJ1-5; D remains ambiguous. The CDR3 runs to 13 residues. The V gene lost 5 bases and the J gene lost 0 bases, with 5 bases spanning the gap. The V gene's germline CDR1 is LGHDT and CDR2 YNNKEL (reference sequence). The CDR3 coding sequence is TGTGCCAGCAGCACTCATAGCAATCAGCCCCAGCATTTT. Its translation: CASSTHSNQPQHF.

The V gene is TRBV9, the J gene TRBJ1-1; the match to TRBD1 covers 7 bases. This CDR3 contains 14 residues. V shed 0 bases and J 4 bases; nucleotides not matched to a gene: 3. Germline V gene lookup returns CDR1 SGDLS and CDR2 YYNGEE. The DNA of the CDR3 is TGTGCCAGCAGCGTAGCAGGGGACAGCACTGAAGCTTTCTTT. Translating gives CASSVAGDSTEAFF.

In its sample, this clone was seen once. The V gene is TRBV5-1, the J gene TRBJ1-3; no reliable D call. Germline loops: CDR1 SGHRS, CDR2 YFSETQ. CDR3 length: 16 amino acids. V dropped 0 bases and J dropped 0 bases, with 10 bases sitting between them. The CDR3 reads CASSLEVASSGNTIYF. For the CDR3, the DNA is TGCGCCAGCAGCTTGGAGGTAGCTTCCTCTGGAAACACCATATATTTT.

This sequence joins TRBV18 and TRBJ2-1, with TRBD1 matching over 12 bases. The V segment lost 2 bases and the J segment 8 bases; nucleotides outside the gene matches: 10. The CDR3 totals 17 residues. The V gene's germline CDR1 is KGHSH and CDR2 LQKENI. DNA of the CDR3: TGTGCCAGCTCACCAAGGGGAGTTGGGACAGGGGGCTATGAGCAGTTCTTC. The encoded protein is CASSPRGVGTGGYEQFF.

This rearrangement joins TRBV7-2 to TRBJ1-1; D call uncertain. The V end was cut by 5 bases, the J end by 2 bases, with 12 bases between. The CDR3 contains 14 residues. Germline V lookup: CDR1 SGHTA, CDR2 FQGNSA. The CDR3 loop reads CASSLVGGNTEAFF. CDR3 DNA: TGTGCCAGCAGCCTAGTTGGCGGTAACACTGAAGCTTTCTTT.

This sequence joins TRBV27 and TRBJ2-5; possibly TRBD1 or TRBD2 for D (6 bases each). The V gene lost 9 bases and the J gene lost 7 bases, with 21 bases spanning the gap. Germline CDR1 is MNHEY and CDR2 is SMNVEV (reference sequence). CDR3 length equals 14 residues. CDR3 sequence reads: CASCPRGGAGTQYF. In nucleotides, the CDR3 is TGTGCCAGTTGCCCCAGGGGCGGGGCAGGGACCCAGTACTTC.

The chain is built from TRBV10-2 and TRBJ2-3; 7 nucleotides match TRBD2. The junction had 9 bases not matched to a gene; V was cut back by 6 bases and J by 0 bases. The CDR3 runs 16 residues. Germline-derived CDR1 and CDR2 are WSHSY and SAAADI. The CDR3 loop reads CASRGPAGTSTDTQYF. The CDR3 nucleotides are TGCGCCAGCAGGGGACCAGCGGGGACTAGCACAGATACGCAGTATTTT.

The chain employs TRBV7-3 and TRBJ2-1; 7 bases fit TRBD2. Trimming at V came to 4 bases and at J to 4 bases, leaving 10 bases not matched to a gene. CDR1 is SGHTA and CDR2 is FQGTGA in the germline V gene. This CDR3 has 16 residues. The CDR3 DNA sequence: TGTGCCAGCAGCTCCTCACCGGGACTAACTTACAATGAGCAGTTCTTC. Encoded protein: CASSSSPGLTYNEQFF.

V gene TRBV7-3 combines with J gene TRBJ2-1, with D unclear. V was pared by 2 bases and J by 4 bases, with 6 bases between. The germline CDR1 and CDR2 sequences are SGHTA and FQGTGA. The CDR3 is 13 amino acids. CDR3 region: CASSLDSYNEQFF. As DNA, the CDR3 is TGTGCCAGCAGCTTAGACTCATACAATGAGCAGTTCTTC.

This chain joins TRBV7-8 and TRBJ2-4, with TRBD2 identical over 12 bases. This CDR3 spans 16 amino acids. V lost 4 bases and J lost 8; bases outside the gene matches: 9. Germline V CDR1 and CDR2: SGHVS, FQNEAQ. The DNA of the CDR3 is TGTGCCAGCAGCTCGACTAGCGGGAGAGGGGGGGACATTCAGTACTTC. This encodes CASSSTSGRGGDIQYF.

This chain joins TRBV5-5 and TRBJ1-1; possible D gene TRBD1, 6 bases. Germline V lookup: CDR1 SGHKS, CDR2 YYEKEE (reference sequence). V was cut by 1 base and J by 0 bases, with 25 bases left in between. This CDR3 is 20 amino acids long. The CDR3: CASSLRSDRGGPTMNTEAFF. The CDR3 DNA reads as TGTGCCAGCAGCTTGAGGTCGGACAGAGGGGGTCCTACGATGAACACTGAAGCTTTCTTT.

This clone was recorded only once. The CDR3 is CASTPWGDVETQYF. The CDR3 DNA follows: TGTGCCAGCACCCCCTGGGGGGATGTGGAGACCCAGTACTTC. The J gene is TRBJ2-5, the V gene TRBV5-5, with D possibly matching TRBD2 (6 bases). CDR1 SGHKS and CDR2 YYEKEE come from the germline V gene (reference sequence). The germline V and J ends were trimmed by 6 bases and 5 bases, with 17 bases remaining between them. This CDR3 comprises 14 residues.

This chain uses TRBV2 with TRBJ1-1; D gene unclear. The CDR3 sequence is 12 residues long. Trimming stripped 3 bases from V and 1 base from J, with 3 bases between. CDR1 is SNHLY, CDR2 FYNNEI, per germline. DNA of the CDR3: TGTGCCAGCAGTGACGAGAACACTGAAGCTTTCTTT. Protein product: CASSDENTEAFF.

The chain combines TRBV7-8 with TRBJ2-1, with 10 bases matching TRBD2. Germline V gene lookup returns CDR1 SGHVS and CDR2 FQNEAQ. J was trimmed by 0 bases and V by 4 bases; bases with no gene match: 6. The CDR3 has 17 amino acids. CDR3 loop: CASSYTSGVSSYNEQFF. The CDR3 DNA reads TGTGCCAGCAGCTACACTAGCGGGGTGAGCTCCTACAATGAGCAGTTCTTC.

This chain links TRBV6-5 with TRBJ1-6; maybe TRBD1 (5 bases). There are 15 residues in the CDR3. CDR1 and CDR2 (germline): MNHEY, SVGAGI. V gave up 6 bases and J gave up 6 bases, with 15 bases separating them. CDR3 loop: CASRWETAINSPLHF. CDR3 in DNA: TGTGCCAGCAGGTGGGAGACAGCGATTAATTCACCCCTCCACTTT.

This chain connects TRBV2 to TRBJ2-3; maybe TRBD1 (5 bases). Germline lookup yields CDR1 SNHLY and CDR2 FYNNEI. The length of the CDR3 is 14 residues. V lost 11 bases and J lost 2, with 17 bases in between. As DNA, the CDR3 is TGTGCCGCAGGGCAGGACGGCTACACAGATACGCAGTATTTT. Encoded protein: CAAGQDGYTDTQYF. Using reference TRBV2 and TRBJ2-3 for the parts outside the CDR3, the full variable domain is EPEVTQTPSHQVTQMGQEVILRCVPISNHLYFYWYRQILGQKVEFLVSFYNNEISEKSEIFDDQFSVERPDGSNFTLKIRSTKLEDSAMYFCAAGQDGYTDTQYFGPGTRLTVL.

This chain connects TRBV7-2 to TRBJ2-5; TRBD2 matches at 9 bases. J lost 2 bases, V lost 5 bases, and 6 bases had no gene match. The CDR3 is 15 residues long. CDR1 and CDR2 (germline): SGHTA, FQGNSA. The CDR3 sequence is CASSAIAGVQETQYF. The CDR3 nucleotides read TGTGCCAGCAGCGCAATAGCGGGAGTACAAGAGACCCAGTACTTC.

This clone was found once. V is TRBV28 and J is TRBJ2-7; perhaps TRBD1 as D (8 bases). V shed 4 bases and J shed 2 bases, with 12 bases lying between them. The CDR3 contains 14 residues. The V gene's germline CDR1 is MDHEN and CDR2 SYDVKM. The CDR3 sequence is CASSWGGQAYEQYF. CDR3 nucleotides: TGTGCCAGCAGTTGGGGGGGACAGGCCTACGAGCAGTACTTC.

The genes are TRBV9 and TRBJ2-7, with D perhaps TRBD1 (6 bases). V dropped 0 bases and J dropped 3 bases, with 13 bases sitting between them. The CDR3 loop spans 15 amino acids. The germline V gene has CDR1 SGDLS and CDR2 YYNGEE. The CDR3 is CASSVEEGQLYEQYF. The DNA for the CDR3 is TGTGCCAGCAGCGTAGAGGAAGGACAGCTCTACGAGCAGTACTTC.

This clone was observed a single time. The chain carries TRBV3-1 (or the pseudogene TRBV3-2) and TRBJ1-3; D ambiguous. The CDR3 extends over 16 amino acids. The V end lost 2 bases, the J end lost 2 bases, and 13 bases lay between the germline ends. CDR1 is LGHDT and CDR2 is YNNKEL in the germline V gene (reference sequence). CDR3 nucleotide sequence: TGTGCCAGCAGCCAATTCTGGGCCGGACCTGGAAACACCATATATTTT. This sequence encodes CASSQFWAGPGNTIYF.

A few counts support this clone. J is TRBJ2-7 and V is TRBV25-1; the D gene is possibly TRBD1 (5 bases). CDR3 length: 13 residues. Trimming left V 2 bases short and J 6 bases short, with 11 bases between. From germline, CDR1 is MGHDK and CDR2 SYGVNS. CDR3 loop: CASSEMGPAEQYF. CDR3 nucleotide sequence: TGTGCCAGCAGTGAAATGGGGCCGGCCGAGCAGTACTTC.

CDR3 loop: CASSQGDRGNLFF. In DNA, the CDR3 is TGTGCCAGCAGCCAAGGGGACAGGGGAAATCTGTTTTTT. The chain uses TRBV3-1 (or the pseudogene TRBV3-2) and TRBJ2-2, with TRBD1 identical over 10 bases. The germline V gene has CDR1 LGHDT and CDR2 YNNKEL (reference sequence). V lost 1 base, J lost 14 bases, and 4 bases stayed unmatched. This CDR3 is 13 amino acids long.